This TCR beta chain is from a study of T cells in Graves' hyperthyroidism and ophthalmopathy. Patients affected by ophthalmopathy presented a Clinical Activity Score of at least 3, a NOSPECS grade of at least 4, and disease duration below 3 months. The germline CDR1 and CDR2 sequences are SGHVS and FQNEAQ. This CDR3 comprises 14 residues. The V end lost 5 bases, the J end lost 9 bases, and 19 bases lay between the germline ends. RNA transcripts served as the template for amplifying TCR beta CDR3 regions. HTBI primers were used for first-round RT-PCR of the TCR CDR3. From the multiplex PCR reads, TCRdb called clonotypes with MiXCR, one entry per CDR3 protein. Found here are under 400,000 distinct CDR3 sequences, 15% to 20% of them singletons; the top ten hold about 16%.

The specimen was blood. The sequence was collected from a woman aged 40 to 55 with Graves' ophthalmopathy. J is TRBJ2-5 and V is TRBV7-8, with a tentative D call TRBD2 (5 bases). CDR3 coding DNA: TGTGCCAGCAGCGCAATCAGAAATGTGGAGGCCCAGTACTTC. As protein: CASSAIRNVEAQYF.